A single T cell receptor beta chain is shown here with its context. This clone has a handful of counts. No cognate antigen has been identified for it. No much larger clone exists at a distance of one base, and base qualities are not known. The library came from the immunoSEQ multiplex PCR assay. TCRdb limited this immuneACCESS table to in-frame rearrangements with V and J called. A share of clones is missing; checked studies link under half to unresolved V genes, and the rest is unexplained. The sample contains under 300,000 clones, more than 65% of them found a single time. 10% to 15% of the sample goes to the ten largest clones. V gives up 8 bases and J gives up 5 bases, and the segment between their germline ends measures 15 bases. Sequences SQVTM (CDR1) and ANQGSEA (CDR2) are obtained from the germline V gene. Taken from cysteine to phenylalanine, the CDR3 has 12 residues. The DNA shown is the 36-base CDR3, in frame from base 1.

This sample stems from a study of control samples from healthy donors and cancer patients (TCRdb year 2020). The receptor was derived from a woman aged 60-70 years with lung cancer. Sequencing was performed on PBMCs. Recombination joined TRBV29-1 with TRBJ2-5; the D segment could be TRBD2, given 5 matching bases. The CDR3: CSISSGKETQYF. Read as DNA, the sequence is TGCAGCATATCCTCCGGGAAGGAGACCCAGTACTTC.